The table lists the clone carrying this T cell receptor beta chain with many counts. The antigen is not known. These data originate in a study of naive and memory T cell subsets. Study-level results: Potentially, T cell activation and differentiation skew this RNA-based measurement.

A UMI-containing oligonucleotide was joined by 3' ligation to the TCR cDNA template. Whole-blood samples were over 2 ml of peripheral blood from healthy adult volunteers. Cells were not sorted; total RNA input targeted about 1 to 1000 ng. The SP2 primer and nested alpha and beta constant region primers amplified ligated cDNA in four rounds. Alpha and beta constant region primers primed reverse transcription for blood and skin samples. TCRdb redid the calling of the 5' RACE reads with MiXCR, one entry per CDR3 protein. The top ten clones hold 15% to 20% of a sample with tens of thousands of distinct CDR3 sequences, around 8% of them seen once. Losses at the gene ends were 2 bases for V and 1 base for J; bases not matched to a gene: 7. CDR1 and CDR2 from the germline V gene are DFQATT and SNEGSKA (reference sequence). This CDR3 region has 16 residues.

The chain employs TRBV20-1 and TRBJ1-5, with 8 bases identical to TRBD1. This clonotype was obtained from a female donor in good health. This CDR3 reads CSARTGTGLSNQPQHF. The CDR3 region has the DNA TGCAGTGCTAGAACTGGGACAGGTCTAAGCAATCAGCCCCAGCATTTT.